This T cell receptor (beta chain) was captured in a study of blood T cell repertoires in COVID-19. Study as a whole: Sources were T cells, B-cell-depleted T cells, or PBMCs; the material itself was cDNA or gDNA.

This clone appeared a single time. Sequenced by immunoSEQ multiplex PCR; TCRdb stores in-frame clones only, minus some. The data hold roughly 140,000 clones, with around nine tenths observed a single time. This sequence was found in a human donor in a cohort sampled during active COVID-19. Sequences were obtained from peripheral blood.

CDR3 region: CASSPGVNREETQYF. The CDR3 nucleotides read TGTGCCAGCAGCCCCGGGGTAAACAGGGAAGAGACCCAGTACTTC. The J gene is TRBJ2-5, the V gene TRBV21-1; the table's D gene call, TRBD1, was not cross checked with the DNA. TRBV21-1 is given as a pseudogene. This CDR3 region has 15 residues.